These 9 T cell receptor beta chains were all obtained from the same sample, sequenced in a study of T cell responses to AZD1222 COVID-19 vaccine. Generated by immunoSEQ multiplex PCR, the TCRdb table keeps only in-frame clones and is missing some. Seen here are about 120,000 clones, roughly 90% observed once, and the top ten hold around 7%. This sample comprised peripheral blood, obtained on day 0 of AZD1222 vaccination. These receptors came from an adult in good health.

The V and J genes are TRBV4-1 and TRBJ1-4; maybe TRBD1 (5 bases). The ends were cut back, 3 bases at V and 7 bases at J, with 12 bases in the middle. Germline lookup yields CDR1 MGHRA and CDR2 YSYEKL. This CDR3 comprises 14 residues. As DNA, the CDR3 is TGCGCCAGCAGCCAGGGGGGACGGGCTGAAAAACTGTTTTTT. This sequence encodes CASSQGGRAEKLFF.

This clone came up once. The genes are TRBV6-5 and TRBJ2-1; the D gene is possibly TRBD2 (6 bases). The CDR3 is made up of 15 amino acids. V shed 4 bases and J shed 2 bases, with 12 bases lying between them. Germline CDR1 and CDR2: MNHEY and SVGAGI. DNA of the CDR3: TGTGCCAGCAGTTGGGTAGCGGACACCTACAATGAGCAGTTCTTC. It encodes CASSWVADTYNEQFF.

The chain joins TRBV3-1 (or the pseudogene TRBV3-2) to TRBJ2-1; D unclear. Trimming cost V 4 bases and J 8 bases, with 9 bases left between them. Germline V gene lookup returns CDR1 LGHDT and CDR2 YNNKEL (reference sequence). The CDR3 length is 12 residues. The CDR3 sequence: CASSPSTYEQFF. CDR3 bases: TGTGCCAGCAGCCCCAGCACGTATGAGCAGTTCTTC.

The chain uses TRBV5-1 and TRBJ1-1; 9 bases are a match to TRBD1. The CDR3 contains 15 residues. Losses at the gene ends were 2 bases for V and 4 bases for J; bases not matched to a gene: 6. Germline V gene lookup returns CDR1 SGHRS and CDR2 YFSETQ. CDR3 amino acids: CASSFSGQGLTEAFF. The CDR3 DNA sequence: TGCGCCAGCAGCTTTTCGGGACAGGGTCTCACTGAAGCTTTCTTT.

The chain uses TRBV28 and TRBJ2-7, with 9 bases aligning to TRBD2. The CDR3 runs to 16 residues. The V gene's germline CDR1 is MDHEN and CDR2 SYDVKM. The junction had 13 bases not matched to a gene; V was cut back by 3 bases and J by 7 bases. The CDR3, as DNA: TGTGCCAGCAGTTTCCCCCTCGGCGGGGGGGCCGGGGAGCAGTACTTC. This translates into CASSFPLGGGAGEQYF.

V is TRBV7-9 and J is TRBJ2-1; 10 positions match TRBD2. CDR3 size: 19 residues. The junction had 10 bases not matched to a gene; V was cut back by 2 bases and J by 0 bases. The germline V gene has CDR1 SEHNR and CDR2 FQNEAQ (reference sequence). As DNA, the CDR3 is TGTGCCAGCAGCTTACTAGCGGGAGCGCAGATGGGCTCCTACAATGAGCAGTTCTTC. Translation gives CASSLLAGAQMGSYNEQFF.

In its sample, this clone was seen a few times. The chain combines TRBV18 with TRBJ2-2, with no clear D. The CDR3 has 11 residues. Germline CDR1 KGHSH, CDR2 LQKENI. With 4 bases removed from V and 5 bases from J, the gap between germline ends came to 2 bases. Here the CDR3 reads CASSLTGELFF. In DNA, the CDR3 is TGTGCCAGCTCACTGACCGGGGAGCTGTTTTTT. Supplemented by reference TRBV18 and TRBJ2-2, the full variable domain reads NAGVMQNPRHLVRRRGQEARLRCSPMKGHSHVYWYRQLPEEGLKFMVYLQKENIIDESGMPKERFSAEFPKEGPSILRIQQVVRGDSAAYFCASSLTGELFFGEGSRLTVL.

The gene calls are TRBV14 and TRBJ2-1; no firm D call. V was pared by 3 bases and J by 7 bases, with 7 bases between. Germline loops: CDR1 SGHDN, CDR2 FVKESK. The CDR3 has 12 amino acids. CDR3 sequence reads: CASSHWGNEQFF. CDR3 coding DNA: TGTGCCAGCAGCCACTGGGGAAATGAGCAGTTCTTC.

The chain has TRBV25-1 and TRBJ1-6; 10 bases agree with TRBD1. CDR1 MGHDK and CDR2 SYGVNS come from the germline V gene. V lost 3 bases and J lost 1; bases outside the gene matches: 6. CDR3 size: 18 residues. The CDR3 loop reads CASSETGQGLSYNSPLHF. The CDR3 nucleotides are TGTGCCAGCAGTGAGACGGGACAGGGGTTATCCTATAATTCACCCCTCCACTTT.